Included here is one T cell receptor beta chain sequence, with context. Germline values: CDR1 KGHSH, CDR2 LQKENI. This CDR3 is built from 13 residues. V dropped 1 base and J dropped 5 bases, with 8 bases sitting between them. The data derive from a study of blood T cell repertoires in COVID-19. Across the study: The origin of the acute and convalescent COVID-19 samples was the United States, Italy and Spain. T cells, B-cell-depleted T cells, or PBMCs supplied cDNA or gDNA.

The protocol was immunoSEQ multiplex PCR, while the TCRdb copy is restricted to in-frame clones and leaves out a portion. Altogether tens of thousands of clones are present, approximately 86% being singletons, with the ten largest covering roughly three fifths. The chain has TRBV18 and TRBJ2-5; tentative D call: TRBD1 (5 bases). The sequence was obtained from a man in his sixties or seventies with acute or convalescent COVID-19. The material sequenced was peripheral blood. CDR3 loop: CASSPLRDETQYF. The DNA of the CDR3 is TGTGCCAGCTCACCACTCAGGGATGAGACCCAGTACTTC.